This T cell receptor (beta chain) appears in the sequencing data of a study of blood T cell repertoires in COVID-19. Study information: Samples representing acute and convalescent COVID-19 were sourced from the United States, Italy and Spain. T cells, B-cell-depleted T cells, or PBMCs provided the cDNA or gDNA that served as material.

The CDR3 loop spans 12 amino acids. V lost 4 bases and J lost 5, with 8 bases in between. The V gene's germline CDR1 is MNHEY and CDR2 SVGAGI. Study processing details: Researchers report that nucleated cell counts were estimated from reference gene primer amplification. Profiling relied on immunoSEQ multiplex PCR, and the TCRdb table lists in-frame clones only, not all of them. The V and J calls and clone size come from that table; D and trimming were worked out from the DNA. This table holds a few hundred thousand clones, 75% to 90% found once. Sequencing was carried out using peripheral blood. The gene calls are TRBV6-5 and TRBJ1-1, with D unresolved. The TCR sequence derives from a woman aged 60-70 years with COVID-19, enrolled during active disease. CDR3 DNA: TGTGCCAGCAGTTCCGGGAGAACTGAAGCTTTCTTT. It translates to CASSSGRTEAFF.